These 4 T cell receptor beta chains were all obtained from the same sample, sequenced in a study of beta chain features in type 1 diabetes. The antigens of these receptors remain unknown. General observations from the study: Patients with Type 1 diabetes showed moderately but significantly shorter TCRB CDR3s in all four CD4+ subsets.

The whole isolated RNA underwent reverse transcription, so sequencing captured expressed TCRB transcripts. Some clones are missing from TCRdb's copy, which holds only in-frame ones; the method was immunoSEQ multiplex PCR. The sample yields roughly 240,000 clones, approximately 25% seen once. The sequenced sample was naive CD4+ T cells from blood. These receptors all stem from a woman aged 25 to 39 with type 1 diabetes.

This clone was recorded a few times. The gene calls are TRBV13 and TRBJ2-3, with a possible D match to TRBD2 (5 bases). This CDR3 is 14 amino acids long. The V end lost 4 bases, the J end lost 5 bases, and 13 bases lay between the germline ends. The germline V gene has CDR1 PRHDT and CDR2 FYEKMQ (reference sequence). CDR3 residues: CASSSTDGGDTQYF. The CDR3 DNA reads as TGTGCCAGCAGCTCAACGGACGGAGGAGATACGCAGTATTTT.

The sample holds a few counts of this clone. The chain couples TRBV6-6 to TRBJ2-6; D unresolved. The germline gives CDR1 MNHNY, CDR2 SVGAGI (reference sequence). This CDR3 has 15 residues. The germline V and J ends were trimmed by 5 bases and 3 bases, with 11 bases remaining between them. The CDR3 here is CASSQAAVGANVLTF. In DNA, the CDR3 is TGTGCCAGCAGTCAAGCCGCGGTTGGGGCCAACGTCCTGACTTTC.

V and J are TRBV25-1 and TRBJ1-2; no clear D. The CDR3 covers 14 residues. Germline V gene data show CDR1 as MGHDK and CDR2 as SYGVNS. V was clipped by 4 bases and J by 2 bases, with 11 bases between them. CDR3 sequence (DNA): TGTGCCAGCAGTGGCCTACAGAACAACTATGGCTACACCTTC. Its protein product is CASSGLQNNYGYTF.

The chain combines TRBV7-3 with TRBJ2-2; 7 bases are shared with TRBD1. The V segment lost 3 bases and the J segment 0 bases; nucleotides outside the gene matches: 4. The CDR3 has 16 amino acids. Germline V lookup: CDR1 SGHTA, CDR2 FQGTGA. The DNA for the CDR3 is TGTGCCAGCAGCTTTTTGGGACAGACGAACACCGGGGAGCTGTTTTTT. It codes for CASSFLGQTNTGELFF.